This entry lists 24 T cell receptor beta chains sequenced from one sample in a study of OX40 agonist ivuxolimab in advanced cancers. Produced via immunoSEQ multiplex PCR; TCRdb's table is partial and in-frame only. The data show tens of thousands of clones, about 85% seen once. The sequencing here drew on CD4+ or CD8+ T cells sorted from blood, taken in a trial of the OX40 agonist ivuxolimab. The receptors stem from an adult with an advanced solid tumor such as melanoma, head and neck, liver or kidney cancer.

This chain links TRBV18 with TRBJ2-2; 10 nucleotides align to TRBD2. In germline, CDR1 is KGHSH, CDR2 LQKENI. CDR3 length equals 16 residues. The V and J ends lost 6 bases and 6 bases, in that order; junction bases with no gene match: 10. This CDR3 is CASSPTSGARAGELFF. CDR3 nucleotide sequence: TGTGCCAGCTCGCCAACTAGCGGGGCGCGGGCCGGGGAGCTGTTTTTT.

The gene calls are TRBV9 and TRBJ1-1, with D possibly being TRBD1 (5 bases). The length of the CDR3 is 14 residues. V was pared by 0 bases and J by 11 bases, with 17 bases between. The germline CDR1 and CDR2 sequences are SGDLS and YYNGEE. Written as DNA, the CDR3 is TGTGCCAGCAGCGTAGGGGATTGGGGGGAGACGGCTTTCTTT. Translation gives CASSVGDWGETAFF. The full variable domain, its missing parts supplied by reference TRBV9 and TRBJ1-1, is DSGVTQTPKHLITATGQRVTLRCSPRSGDLSVYWYQQSLDQGLQFLIQYYNGEERAKGNILERFSAQQFPDLHSELNLSSLELGDSALYFCASSVGDWGETAFFGQGTRLTVV.

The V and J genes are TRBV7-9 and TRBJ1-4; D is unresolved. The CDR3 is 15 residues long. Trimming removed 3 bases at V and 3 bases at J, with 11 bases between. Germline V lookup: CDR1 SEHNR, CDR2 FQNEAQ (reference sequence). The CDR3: CASSFVAGANEKLFF. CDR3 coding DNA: TGTGCCAGCAGCTTTGTGGCGGGAGCTAATGAAAAACTGTTTTTT.

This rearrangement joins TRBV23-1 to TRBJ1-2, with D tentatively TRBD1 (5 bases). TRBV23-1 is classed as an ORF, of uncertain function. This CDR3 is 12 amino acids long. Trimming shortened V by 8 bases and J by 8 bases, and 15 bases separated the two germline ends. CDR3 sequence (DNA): TGCGCCAGCCTCCCCGGGGCCCGAGGCTACACCTTC. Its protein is CASLPGARGYTF.

The CDR3 region has the DNA TGTGCCAGCAGTGAATTTTCAGGGGCCGGGGAGACCCAGTACTTC. This translates into CASSEFSGAGETQYF. J is TRBJ2-5 and V is TRBV25-1; tentative D call: TRBD1 (6 bases). The germline CDR1 and CDR2 sequences are MGHDK and SYGVNS. This CDR3 region has 15 residues. The ends were cut back, 1 base at V and 5 bases at J, with 14 bases in the middle.

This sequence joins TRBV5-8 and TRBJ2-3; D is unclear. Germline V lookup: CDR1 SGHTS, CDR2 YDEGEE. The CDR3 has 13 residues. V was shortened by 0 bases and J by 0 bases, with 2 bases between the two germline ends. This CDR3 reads CASSLASTDTQYF. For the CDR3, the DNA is TGTGCCAGCAGCTTGGCTAGCACAGATACGCAGTATTTT.

In DNA, the CDR3 is TGTGCCAGCAGCTTACAGGGGGCAGTGGGGGAGCAGTACTTC. Its protein is CASSLQGAVGEQYF. The rearrangement joins TRBV7-2 to TRBJ2-7; 8 nucleotides line up with TRBD1. Germline V lookup: CDR1 SGHTA, CDR2 FQGNSA. This CDR3 contains 14 residues. The junction had 7 bases not matched to a gene; V was cut back by 2 bases and J by 7 bases.

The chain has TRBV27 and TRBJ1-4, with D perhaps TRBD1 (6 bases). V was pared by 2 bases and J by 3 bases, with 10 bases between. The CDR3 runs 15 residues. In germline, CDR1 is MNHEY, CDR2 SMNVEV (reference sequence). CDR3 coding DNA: TGTGCCAGCAGTTTAGTTTACAGGGCTAATGAAAAACTGTTTTTT. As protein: CASSLVYRANEKLFF.

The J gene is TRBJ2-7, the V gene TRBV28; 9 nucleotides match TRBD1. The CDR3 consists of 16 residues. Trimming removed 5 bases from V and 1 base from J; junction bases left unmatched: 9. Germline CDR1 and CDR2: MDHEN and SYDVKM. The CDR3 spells CASSKTGGPPSYEQYF. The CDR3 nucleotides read TGTGCCAGCAGTAAGACAGGGGGTCCTCCTTCCTACGAGCAGTACTTC. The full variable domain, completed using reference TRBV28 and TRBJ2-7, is DVKVTQSSRYLVKRTGEKVFLECVQDMDHENMFWYRQDPGLGLRLIYFSYDVKMKEKGDIPEGYSVSREKKERFSLILESASTNQTSMYLCASSKTGGPPSYEQYFGPGTRLTVT.

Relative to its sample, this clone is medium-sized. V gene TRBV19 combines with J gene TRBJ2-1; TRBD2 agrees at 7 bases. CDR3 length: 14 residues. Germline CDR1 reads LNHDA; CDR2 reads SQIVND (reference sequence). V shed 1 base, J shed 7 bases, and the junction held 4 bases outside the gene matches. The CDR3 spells CASSIGLAGNEQFF. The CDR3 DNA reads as TGTGCCAGTAGTATAGGACTAGCTGGGAATGAGCAGTTCTTC.

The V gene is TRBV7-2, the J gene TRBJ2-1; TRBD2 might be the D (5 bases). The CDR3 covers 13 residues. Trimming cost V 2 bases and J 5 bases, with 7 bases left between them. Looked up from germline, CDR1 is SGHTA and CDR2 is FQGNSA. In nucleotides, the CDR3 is TGTGCCAGCAGCTTATTGACTAACAATGAGCAGTTCTTC. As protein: CASSLLTNNEQFF.

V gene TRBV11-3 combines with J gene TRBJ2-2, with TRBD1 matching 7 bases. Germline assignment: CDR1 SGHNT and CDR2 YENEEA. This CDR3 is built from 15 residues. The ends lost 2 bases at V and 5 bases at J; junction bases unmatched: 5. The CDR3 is CASSLKGAGTGELFF. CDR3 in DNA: TGTGCCAGCAGCTTAAAGGGGGCAGGAACCGGGGAGCTGTTTTTT. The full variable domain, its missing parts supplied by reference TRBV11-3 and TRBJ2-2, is EAGVVQSPRYKIIEKKQPVAFWCNPISGHNTLYWYLQNLGQGPELLIRYENEEAVDDSQLPKDRFSAERLKGVDSTLKIQPAELGDSAVYLCASSLKGAGTGELFFGEGSRLTVL.

CDR3 residues: CASSLAAGGEQYF. In DNA form, the CDR3 reads TGTGCCAGCAGCTTAGCAGCAGGGGGCGAGCAGTACTTC. The chain has TRBV7-2 and TRBJ2-7; 7 bases are shared with TRBD1. Germline-derived CDR1 and CDR2 are SGHTA and FQGNSA. Unmatched junction bases numbered 2, after V lost 0 bases and J lost 6 bases. The CDR3 has 13 residues.

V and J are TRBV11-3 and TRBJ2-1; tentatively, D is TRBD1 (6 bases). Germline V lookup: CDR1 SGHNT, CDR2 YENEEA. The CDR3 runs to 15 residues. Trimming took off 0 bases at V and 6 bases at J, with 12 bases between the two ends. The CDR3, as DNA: TGTGCCAGCAGCTTAGATAGTCAGGGGAGCAATGAGCAGTTCTTC. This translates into CASSLDSQGSNEQFF. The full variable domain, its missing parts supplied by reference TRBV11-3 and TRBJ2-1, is EAGVVQSPRYKIIEKKQPVAFWCNPISGHNTLYWYLQNLGQGPELLIRYENEEAVDDSQLPKDRFSAERLKGVDSTLKIQPAELGDSAVYLCASSLDSQGSNEQFFGPGTRLTVL.

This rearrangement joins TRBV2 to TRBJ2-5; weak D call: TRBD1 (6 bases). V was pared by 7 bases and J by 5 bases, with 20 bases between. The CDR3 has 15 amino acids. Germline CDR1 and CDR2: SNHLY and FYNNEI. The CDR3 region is CASTKRGSVGETQYF. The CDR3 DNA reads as TGTGCCAGCACGAAAAGGGGGAGTGTGGGGGAGACCCAGTACTTC.

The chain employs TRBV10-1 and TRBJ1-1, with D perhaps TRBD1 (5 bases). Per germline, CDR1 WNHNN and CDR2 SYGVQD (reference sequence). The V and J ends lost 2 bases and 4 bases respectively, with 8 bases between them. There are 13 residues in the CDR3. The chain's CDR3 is CASSEMGGTEAFF. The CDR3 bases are TGCGCCAGCAGTGAGATGGGGGGCACTGAAGCTTTCTTT.

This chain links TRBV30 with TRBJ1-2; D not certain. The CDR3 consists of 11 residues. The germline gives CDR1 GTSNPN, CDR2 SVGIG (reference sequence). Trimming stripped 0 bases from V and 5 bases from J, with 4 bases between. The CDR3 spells CAWSVKYGYTF. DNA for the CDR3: TGTGCCTGGAGTGTAAAATATGGCTACACCTTC.

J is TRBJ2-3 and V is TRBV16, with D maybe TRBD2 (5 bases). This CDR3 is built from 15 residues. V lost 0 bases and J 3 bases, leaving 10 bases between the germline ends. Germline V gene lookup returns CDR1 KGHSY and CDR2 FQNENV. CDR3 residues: CASSQSYGETDTQYF. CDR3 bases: TGTGCCAGCAGCCAATCATACGGGGAGACAGATACGCAGTATTTT.

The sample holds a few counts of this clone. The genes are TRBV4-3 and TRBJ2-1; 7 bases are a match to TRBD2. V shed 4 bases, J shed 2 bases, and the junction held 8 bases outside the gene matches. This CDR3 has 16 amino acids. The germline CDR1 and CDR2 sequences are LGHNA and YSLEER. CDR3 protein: CASSPRLSGTYNEQFF. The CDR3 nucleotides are TGCGCCAGCAGCCCCCGACTAAGCGGGACCTACAATGAGCAGTTCTTC.

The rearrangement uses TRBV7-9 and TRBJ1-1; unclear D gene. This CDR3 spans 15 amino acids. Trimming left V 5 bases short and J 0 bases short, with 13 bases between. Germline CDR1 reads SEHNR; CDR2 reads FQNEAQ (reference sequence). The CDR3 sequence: CASSSNRRVNTEAFF. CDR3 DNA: TGTGCCAGCAGCAGTAATCGCCGGGTGAACACTGAAGCTTTCTTT.

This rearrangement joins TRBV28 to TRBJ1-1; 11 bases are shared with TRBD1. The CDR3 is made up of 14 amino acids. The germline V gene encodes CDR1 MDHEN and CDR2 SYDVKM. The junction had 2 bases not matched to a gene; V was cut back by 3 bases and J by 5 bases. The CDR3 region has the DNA TGTGCCAGCAGTTTCGGGACAGGGGGGACTGAAGCTTTCTTT. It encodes CASSFGTGGTEAFF.

The CDR3 loop reads CATSRDGREQFF. The CDR3 DNA follows: TGTGCCACCAGCAGAGACGGTCGTGAACAGTTCTTC. V is TRBV15 and J is TRBJ2-1, with D uncertain. Deletions cut 0 bases from V and 13 bases from J, with 10 bases between. The V gene's germline CDR1 is LNHNV and CDR2 YYDKDF (reference sequence). This CDR3 region has 12 residues.

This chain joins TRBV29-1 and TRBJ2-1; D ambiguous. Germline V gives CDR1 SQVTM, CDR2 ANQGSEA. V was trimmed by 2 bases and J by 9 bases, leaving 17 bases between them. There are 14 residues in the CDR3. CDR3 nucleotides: TGCAGCGTTGAAATTGTACTGGCAAGAGGTGAGCAGTTCTTC. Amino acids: CSVEIVLARGEQFF.

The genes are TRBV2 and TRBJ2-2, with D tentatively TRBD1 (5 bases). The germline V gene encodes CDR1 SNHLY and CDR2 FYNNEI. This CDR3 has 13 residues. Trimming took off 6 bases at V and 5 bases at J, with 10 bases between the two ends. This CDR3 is CASRPDRTGELFF. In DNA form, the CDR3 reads TGTGCCAGCAGACCCGACAGAACCGGGGAGCTGTTTTTT.